The 3 T cell receptor beta chains in this list originate from one sample, sequenced in a study of blood T cell repertoires in COVID-19. Method: immunoSEQ multiplex PCR; TCRdb's copy keeps in-frame clones and lacks some. The sample holds roughly 91,000 clones; over 60% are singletons and the top ten take roughly 7.3%. Sequencing was performed on peripheral blood. Every receptor here comes from a man between 65 and 85 years old with acute or convalescent COVID-19.

This clone was seen a few times. This chain uses TRBV5-4 with TRBJ2-6, with 11 positions matching TRBD2. The CDR3 runs 19 residues. Germline V lookup: CDR1 SGHNT, CDR2 YYREEE (reference sequence). V trimming: 3 bases; J trimming: 2 bases; junction bases outside the gene matches: 10. CDR3 loop: CASSSRTLAGGPGANVLTF. CDR3 nucleotide sequence: TGTGCCAGCAGCTCTCGAACGTTAGCGGGGGGGCCTGGGGCCAACGTCCTGACTTTC.

The CDR3 DNA follows: TGTGCCAGCAGTGGGGCGGCACCCTCCTACGAGCAGTACTTC. This sequence encodes CASSGAAPSYEQYF. This rearrangement joins TRBV28 to TRBJ2-7; possibly TRBD1 for D (5 bases). CDR3 length: 14 residues. Germline V gene sequence: CDR1 MDHEN, CDR2 SYDVKM. The V end lost 5 bases, the J end lost 0 bases, and 11 bases lay between the germline ends.

The V gene is TRBV5-6, the J gene TRBJ1-1; D is possibly TRBD1 (6 bases). Trimming pared 0 bases from V and 10 bases from J, leaving 10 bases between. The CDR3 consists of 12 residues. Germline lookup yields CDR1 SGHDT and CDR2 YYEEEE. The CDR3 loop is CASSLARTAAFF. The CDR3 DNA reads TGTGCCAGCAGCTTGGCGAGGACAGCAGCTTTCTTT.